This entry concerns a single T cell receptor (beta chain). This receptor's antigen is unknown. Base quality data are lacking; no much larger clone is found one base away. The sample comes from a study of cytomegalovirus exposure and HLA in healthy donors (dated by TCRdb to about 2017). Regarding the complete study: According to a later analysis, one platform produced both the roughly 110 validation repertoires and the 550 to 800 repertoires of the first cohort. In addition to the first cohort of 650 to 800 subjects, a separate validation cohort of 100 to 150 different subjects was used. The study combined high-throughput TCR immunosequencing, statistical association of individual TCRs with disease status, and machine learning to predict cytomegalovirus infection status. The study aimed to test whether cataloging public T cell receptors could reveal signatures of past pathogen exposure. General study outcomes and caveats: Across donors, most TCR sequences were observed very rarely, whereas some public TCRs were present in many individuals. A later analysis lacked HLA typing for the validation cohort, so it scored co-occurrence in that cohort across all 120 repertoires. Subsequent analysis determined that TCRs grouped into clusters in the first cohort also showed a tendency toward co-occurrence across the 120 or so validation repertoires, and about 94% of cluster scores exceeded 0. The study listed 150 to 200 TCR beta chains as associated with cytomegalovirus. The classifier was reported to diagnose cytomegalovirus status with high specificity and sensitivity in both the original cohort and the validation cohort. The authors suggested that the approach could potentially be generalized to other disease states and immunological phenotypes. A few of the identified cytomegalovirus-associated TCR beta chains were confirmed in vitro to be specific for cytomegalovirus antigens.

Including the terminal cysteine and phenylalanine, the CDR3 comprises 14 residues. Just the 42-base CDR3 DNA is kept, in frame starting at base 1. V and J lose 3 bases and 2 bases, and a span of 10 bases separates them. Looking up the germline V gene yields CDR1 KGHSH and CDR2 LQKENI. Libraries were prepared through the immunoSEQ multiplex PCR assay. The study's own analysis went as follows. A statistical classification framework was built to diagnose cytomegalovirus status from the catalog of TCR beta chain sequences. As stored in TCRdb, this immuneACCESS dataset retains in-frame rearrangements with V and J assigned. A fraction of the clones does not appear; measured against another copy, unresolved V genes explain less than half of the discrepancy, and the remainder lacks a known reason. Clone size and the V and J calls come from that table; the DNA yielded D and trimming. This sample lists under 400,000 clones; approximately 88% were detected once. The ten largest account for around 0.88% of the sample.

Separate from the approximately 670-subject first cohort, the validation cohort of 120 subjects was the group to which the donors belonged. This clonotype was obtained from a man aged 25-40 years in good health and CMV-seronegative. The sequence joins TRBV18 to TRBJ1-2; the D gene cannot be named for sure. Material: PBMCs. Here the CDR3 is given as CASSPKTQNYGYTF. The DNA sequence is given as TGTGCCAGCTCACCGAAGACTCAAAACTATGGCTACACCTTC.